This TCR beta chain was identified during a study of Ad26.COV2.S vaccination and SARS-CoV-2 variants. Study as a whole: Each vaccinee took Ad26.COV2.S intramuscularly, once or twice 56 days apart. General study points: The TCR breadth and depth analyses may have understated or missed part of the total T cell responses.

V dropped 7 bases and J dropped 6; count of bases not matched to a gene: 5. The CDR3 is 14 amino acids. Germline V CDR1 and CDR2: ENHRY, SYGVKD. Libraries were prepared by immunoSEQ multiplex PCR; TCRdb keeps only in-frame clonotypes and omits some of them. The sample has roughly 270,000 clones, more than 75% seen once; the top ten hold 2.5% to 3.5%. On this clone itself: Its specificity is unknown.

The treatment: some 19 received Ad26.COV2.S at low or high dose, single or two shots; five or six received placebo; per-sample allocation not given. Material that was analyzed had been drawn on day 63 after the first vaccine or placebo injection. The receptor comes from a person between 18 and 60 years old who received the Ad26.COV2.S COVID-19 vaccine or a placebo. The source material was peripheral blood, sampled in a trial of Ad26.COV2.S vaccine versus placebo. V gene TRBV10-3 combines with J gene TRBJ2-2; 10 bases are shared with TRBD1. This CDR3 is CAIKGQGLAGELFF. The CDR3 DNA is TGTGCCATCAAGGGACAGGGGCTGGCCGGGGAGCTGTTTTTT.